This T cell receptor (beta chain) was identified in a study of T cells after yellow fever vaccination. Across the whole study: Preparing low-cell-number fractions relied on SMART-Seq v4 Ultra Low Input.

In regard to this clonotype: Its antigen is not identified.

Findings of the study overall: Reappearance after the booster was observed for most primary-vaccination clones (about 97% CD4, just over 85% CD8). In FACS-sorted repertoires, abundant clonotypes from the bulk population could appear as contaminants.

Germline CDR1 and CDR2: DFQATT and SNEGSKA (reference sequence). The CDR3 is 15 residues long. Trimming removed 1 base from V and 4 bases from J; junction bases left unmatched: 4. A 5'RACE template-switching step, the method used to make TCR cDNA, added a universal primer site and UMIs. TCRdb reprocessed the 5' RACE reads with MiXCR, giving one entry per CDR3 protein. The repertoire holds some 300,000 distinct CDR3 sequences, roughly 10% seen once, with around 3.2% in the top ten. This TCR derives from a young man who received the YFV17D yellow fever vaccine. V and J are TRBV20-1 and TRBJ2-2; 9 bases map to TRBD1. This specimen was CD4+ T cells sorted from PBMCs, taken 45 days after the yellow fever booster vaccination. The CDR3 coding sequence is TGCAGTGCTAGAGCTGGACAGGGGAGCACCGGGGAGCTGTTTTTT. Its translation: CSARAGQGSTGELFF.